This T cell receptor (beta chain) was captured by sequencing in a study of neurological immune-mediated disorders. Study observations and caveats: Private repertoires in all groups were suggested by the finding that expanded clones across subjects shared no CDR3 amino acid sequences.

This clonotype was seen at least ten times. Antigen unknown. A read error may account for a junction end that differs from germline. TCRdb passed the 5' RACE reads through MiXCR, listing each CDR3 protein once. The top ten hold roughly 4.2% of the sample, which has tens of thousands of distinct CDR3 sequences, roughly 15% seen once. The CDR3 sequence is 15 residues long. Per the germline V gene, CDR1 is SGHRS and CDR2 is YFSETQ. Time point specified: longitudinal time-point 1 (baseline). Sequenced material: PBMCs. This clonotype was sampled from a female donor with HTLV-1-associated myelopathy (HAM/TSP). V is TRBV5-1 and J is TRBJ2-3; the D gene is possibly TRBD1 (7 bases). In DNA form, the CDR3 reads TGCGCCAGCAGTTTGGGCAGGGGGGGCACAGATACGCAGTATTTT. Its translation: CASSLGRGGTDTQYF.